Described below is a single TCR beta chain sequence and its context. Its antigen is undetermined. This CDR3 is built from 16 residues. V lost 1 base and J 4 bases, leaving 14 bases between the germline ends. The germline V gene encodes CDR1 MNHEY and CDR2 SMNVEV (reference sequence). The data stem from a study of cytomegalovirus exposure and HLA in healthy donors. Regarding the study as a whole: Some segments of the V type, notably TRBV6-2 and TRBV6-3, were excluded as indistinguishable.

Primers: 60 Vbeta forward and 13 Jbeta reverse. Sequencing used immunoSEQ multiplex PCR; TCRdb keeps in-frame clones, though not all of them. This table holds some 130,000 clones, under 85% found once. The sequenced material came from PBMCs. The rearrangement links TRBV27 to TRBJ2-1, with a possible D match to TRBD2 (6 bases). This clonotype originated in a boy aged 10-17 years in good health and CMV-seronegative. The CDR3 loop is CASSLLSGERYNEQFF. CDR3 bases: TGTGCCAGCAGTTTATTATCGGGGGAGAGGTACAATGAGCAGTTCTTC.